This note documents a single T cell receptor beta chain sequence. The study ran its PCR with 60 Vbeta and 13 Jbeta primers. Data came from immunoSEQ multiplex PCR; TCRdb stores just in-frame clones and leaves some out. The repertoire holds more than 150,000 clones, with 80% as singletons. This record belongs to a study of cytomegalovirus exposure and HLA in healthy donors. From germline, CDR1 is SGHNT and CDR2 YENEEA. The V end lost 5 bases, the J end lost 6 bases, and 17 bases lay between the germline ends. The CDR3 spans 14 residues. The sample was PBMCs. The V gene is TRBV11-3, the J gene TRBJ2-7, with TRBD1 as a possible D gene (6 bases). This clonotype originated in a boy aged 10-17 years in good health and CMV-seronegative. As DNA, the CDR3 is TGTGCCAGCAGCGTAACAGGGAGTTGGGGCGAGCAGTACTTC. It is translated as CASSVTGSWGEQYF.